This T cell receptor beta chain was sequenced in a study of T-cell reconstitution after alpha-beta-depleted transplantation in children listed by TCRdb under 2016. Some background on the complete study: The study quantitatively tracked T-cell immune reconstitution after TCRalphabeta/CD19-depleted allogeneic hematopoietic cell transplantation in children using TCR repertoire profiling.

V is trimmed back by 1 base and J by 9 bases, and the junction contains 5 bases that no gene match accounts for. CDR1 SGHRS and CDR2 YFSETQ were looked up in the germline V gene. The CDR3 contains 14 residues, cysteine and phenylalanine counted. The kept DNA is CDR3 alone, 42 bases in frame from the first base. The sample holds many counts of this clonotype. What this receptor recognizes is not known. One base away there is no much larger clone; base qualities are not given. To prepare the library, PCR was applied. TCRdb names Illumina HiSeq 2500 as the instrument used. TCR libraries were prepared with molecular barcoding, using unique molecular identifiers to normalize TCRbeta repertoire quantification. The public reads were reanalyzed by TCRdb: fastp trimming at Q25, MiXCR alignment, in-frame beta chains only. CDR3 protein duplicates are merged, each entry listing the most common genes and DNA. Here the sample has 440,000 or so distinct CDR3 sequences; 9.5% to 13% occur a single time. Of the sample, roughly 6% falls within the top ten clones.

Recombination connected TRBV5-1 to TRBJ2-1; 9 bases in the middle match TRBD2. This receptor was identified in a human donor who donated a stem cell graft to a child with acute myeloid leukemia. The sample in question was PBMCs from the stem cell graft donor, obtained from the stem cell graft. The CDR3: CASSLTSGLGEQFF. The sequenced DNA is TGCGCCAGCAGCTTGACTAGCGGGCTGGGTGAGCAGTTCTTC.